The clone carrying this T cell receptor (beta chain) was detected only a few times. Its antigen is still unknown. Treatment of the sample: approximately 9-day PBMC culture with coronavirus spike peptide pools or control peptides (ViraFEST assay). V was pared by 6 bases and J by 9 bases, with 9 bases between. The CDR3 sequence is 10 residues long. Looked up from germline, CDR1 is DFQATT and CDR2 is SNEGSKA (reference sequence). These data originate in a study of vaccination and CD4 T cells after COVID-19. Study context: Four females and six males made up the convalescents, with two Hispanic.

Notes on the study in general: The authors identified 304 of 307 vaccine-specific clones in convalescent patients as spike mono-reactive.

The study sequenced cultured CD4+ T cell DNA using the Oncomine TCR Beta short-read assay. TCRdb called the PCR reads again in MiXCR, with one record for every CDR3 protein. The table shows some 10,000 distinct CDR3 sequences, with over 60% occurring only once. This chain links TRBV20-1 with TRBJ1-5; no definite D call. The source is a human donor who had recovered from COVID-19. Sequences were obtained from CD4+ T cells from blood, cultured in vitro. The CDR3 DNA reads TGCAGTGCCCCACCCGGGCCCCAGCATTTT. It is translated as CSAPPGPQHF.